This record concerns one T cell receptor beta chain sequence. This clonotype was observed a few times. It has no known antigen specificity. No base quality information exists; no much larger clone differs at one position. The sample comes from a study of early T cells in non-severe SARS-CoV-2 infection (dated by TCRdb to about 2021). Concerning the study at large: TCR sequencing used bulk RNA from unsorted whole blood, so alpha and beta chains could not be paired.

V has 0 bases trimmed and J has 8 bases trimmed; junction bases matching no gene number 3. For CDR1 and CDR2, the germline V gene lists SGDLS and YYNGEE. The CDR3 has 15 amino acids, counting the end cysteine and phenylalanine. Only the CDR3 portion is preserved as DNA: 45 bases, with reading frame beginning at the first base. General conclusions and limits of the study: Matching against VDJdb was skewed toward anti-spike CD8 responses, likely underestimated virus-specific expansions, and missed private and CD4 specificities.

A case-control design nested within a healthcare worker cohort in London, UK, was used, with weekly nasopharyngeal swab PCR tests and blood sampling performed. Between 23 and 31 March 2020, the week of the UK lockdown, healthcare workers were enrolled and then followed up weekly for as long as 16 weeks. Library creation used 5' RACE. The sequencing machine was a NextSeq 500. Unique molecular identifiers were attached to individual cDNA molecules in the TCR library protocol so that sequencing error and PCR bias could be corrected. Sequencing covered both TCR alpha and beta chains, and within each sample the abundances of alpha and beta sequences were tightly co-correlated. The source study handled its data this way. Decombinator V4 was used to annotate the V gene, J gene and CDR3 of the TCR sequences. Expanded TCRs were defined as changing significantly between any two time points under a Poisson model with p below 0.0001. TCR abundances were normalised to the total number of TCRs sequenced per sample and were expressed as counts per million. TRAV1-2 paired with TRAJ12, TRAJ20 or TRAJ33 defined MAIT TCRs, while TRAV10 paired with TRAJ18 defined iNKT TCRs. VDJdb, accessed on 1 November 2021, was searched for TCRs annotated for CMV, EBV and SARS-CoV-2, and TCRs annotated for more than one antigen were excluded. TCRdb trimmed public reads at Q25 via fastp, called clones via MiXCR and kept in-frame beta chains. Each CDR3 protein appears once, grouped with its most common genes and DNA. TCRdb, not the original authors, processed these V and J calls. In this sample the table shows roughly 55,000 distinct CDR3 sequences, 14% to 15% of which occur a single time. The top ten clones comprise 9% to 10% of the sample.

The chain is encoded by TRBV9 joined to TRBJ2-1, with TRBD2 identical over 12 junction bases. The clonotype originates from an adult who was a healthcare worker with PCR-confirmed SARS-CoV-2 infection or an uninfected control (not recorded which). The starting material was whole blood, obtained at baseline. The nucleotide sequence reads as follows: TGTGCCAGCAGCGTAGTACTAGCGGGAGGCGATGAGCAGTTCTTC. The encoded protein is CASSVVLAGGDEQFF.